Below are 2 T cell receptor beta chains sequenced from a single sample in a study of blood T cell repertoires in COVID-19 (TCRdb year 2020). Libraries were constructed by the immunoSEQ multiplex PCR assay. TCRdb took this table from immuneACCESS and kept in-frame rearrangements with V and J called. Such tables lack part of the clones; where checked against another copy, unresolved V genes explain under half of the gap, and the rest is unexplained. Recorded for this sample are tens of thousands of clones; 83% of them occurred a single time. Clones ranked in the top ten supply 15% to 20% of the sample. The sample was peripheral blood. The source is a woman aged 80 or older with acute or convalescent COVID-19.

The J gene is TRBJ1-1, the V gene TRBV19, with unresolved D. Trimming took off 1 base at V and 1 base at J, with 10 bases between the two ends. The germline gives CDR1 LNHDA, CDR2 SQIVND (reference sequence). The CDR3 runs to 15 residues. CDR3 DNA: TGTGCCAGTAGTATAGCGGGGAGGAGGAACACTGAAGCTTTCTTT. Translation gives CASSIAGRRNTEAFF.

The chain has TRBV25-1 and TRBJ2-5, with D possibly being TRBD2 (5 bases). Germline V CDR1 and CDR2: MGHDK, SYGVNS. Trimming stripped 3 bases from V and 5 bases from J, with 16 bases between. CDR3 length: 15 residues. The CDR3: CASSDQRRVLETQYF. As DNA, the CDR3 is TGTGCCAGCAGTGACCAGAGGCGGGTTCTGGAGACCCAGTACTTC.